This T cell receptor beta chain was obtained from a study of shared T cell receptors in the human thymus. The germline V gene encodes CDR1 SEHNR and CDR2 FQNEAQ (reference sequence). This CDR3 region has 14 residues. The V end was cut by 6 bases, the J end by 5 bases, with 14 bases between. Sequenced by immunoSEQ multiplex PCR; TCRdb stores in-frame clones only, minus some. In the table there are about 660,000 clones, roughly 88% of which are singletons. Separately, the same data were catalogued under a study of human thymus T cells. From that study: Having corrective surgery for congenital heart defects, healthy Finnish infants were the ones who donated. Resections that were taken during corrective heart surgery supplied the thymus tissue. Thymic and blood repertoires appeared to show biased V and J gene usage. There were highly overlapping thymic repertoires among unrelated individuals, as related research reported.

The chain couples TRBV7-9 to TRBJ2-1; D uncertain. Sequencing input: thymocytes. This sequence was found in a boy younger than two with a congenital heart defect. The CDR3 loop is CASRAGEVDNEQFF. Here the CDR3 DNA reads TGTGCCAGCAGAGCCGGCGAGGTGGACAATGAGCAGTTCTTC.